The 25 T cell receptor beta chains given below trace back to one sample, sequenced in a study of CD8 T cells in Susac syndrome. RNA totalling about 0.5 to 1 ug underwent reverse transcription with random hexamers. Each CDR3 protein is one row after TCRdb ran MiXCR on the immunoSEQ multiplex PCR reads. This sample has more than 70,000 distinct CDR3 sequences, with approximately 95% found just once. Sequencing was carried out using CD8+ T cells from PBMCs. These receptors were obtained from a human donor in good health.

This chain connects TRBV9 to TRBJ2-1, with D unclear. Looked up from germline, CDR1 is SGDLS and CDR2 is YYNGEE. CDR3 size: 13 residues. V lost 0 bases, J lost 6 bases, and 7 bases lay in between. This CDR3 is CASSVVSSNEQFF. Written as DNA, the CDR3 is TGTGCCAGCAGCGTAGTTTCTAGCAATGAGCAGTTCTTC.

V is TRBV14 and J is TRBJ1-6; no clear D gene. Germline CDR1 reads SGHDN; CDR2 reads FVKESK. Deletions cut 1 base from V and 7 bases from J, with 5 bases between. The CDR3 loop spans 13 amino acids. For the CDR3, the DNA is TGTGCCAGCAGCCAAGTCGGGAATTCACCCCTCCACTTT. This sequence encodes CASSQVGNSPLHF.

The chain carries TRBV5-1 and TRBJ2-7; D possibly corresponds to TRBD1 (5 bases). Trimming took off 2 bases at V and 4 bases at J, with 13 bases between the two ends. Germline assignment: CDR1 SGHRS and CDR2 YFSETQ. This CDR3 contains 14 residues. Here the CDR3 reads CASSFRQLGYEQYF. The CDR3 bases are TGCGCCAGCAGCTTTCGACAGTTGGGTTACGAGCAGTACTTC.

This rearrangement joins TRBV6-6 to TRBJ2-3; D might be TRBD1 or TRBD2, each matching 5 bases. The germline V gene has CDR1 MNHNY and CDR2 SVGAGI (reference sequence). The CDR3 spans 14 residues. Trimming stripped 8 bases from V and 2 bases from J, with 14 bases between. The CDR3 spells CASGPLGDTDTQYF. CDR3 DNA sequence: TGTGCCAGCGGACCCCTGGGGGACACAGATACGCAGTATTTT.

CDR3 DNA sequence: TGTGCCAGCAGCACCAGCAGAGACAGGGGCAAGAACACTGAAGCTTTCTTT. Residues: CASSTSRDRGKNTEAFF. The chain uses TRBV9 and TRBJ1-1; 8 positions match TRBD1. The CDR3 extends over 17 amino acids. The ends lost 4 bases at V and 1 base at J; junction bases unmatched: 12. Germline-derived CDR1 and CDR2 are SGDLS and YYNGEE.

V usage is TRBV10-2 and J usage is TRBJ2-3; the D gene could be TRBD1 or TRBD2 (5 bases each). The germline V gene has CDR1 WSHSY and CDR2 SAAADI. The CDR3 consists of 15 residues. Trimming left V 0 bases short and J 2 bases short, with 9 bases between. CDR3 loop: CASSESMGTTDTQYF. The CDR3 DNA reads TGCGCCAGCAGTGAGTCGATGGGGACCACAGATACGCAGTATTTT.

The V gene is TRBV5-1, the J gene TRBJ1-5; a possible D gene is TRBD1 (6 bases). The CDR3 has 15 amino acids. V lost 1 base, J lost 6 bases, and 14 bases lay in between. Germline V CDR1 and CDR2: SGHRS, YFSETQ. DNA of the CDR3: TGCGCCAGCAGCTTGACAGGGAGAATAGGTCAGCCCCAGCATTTT. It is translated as CASSLTGRIGQPQHF.

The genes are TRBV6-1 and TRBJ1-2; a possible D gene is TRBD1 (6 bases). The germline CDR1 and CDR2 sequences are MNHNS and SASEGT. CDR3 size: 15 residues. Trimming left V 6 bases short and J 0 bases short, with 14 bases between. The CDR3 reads CASRDRDKANYGYTF. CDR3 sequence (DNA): TGTGCCAGCAGGGACCGGGACAAGGCTAACTATGGCTACACCTTC.

CDR3 coding DNA: TGTGCCAGCAGTTTAAGAAATGGGGGGAACGAGCAGTACTTC. This sequence encodes CASSLRNGGNEQYF. This sequence joins TRBV28 and TRBJ2-7; tentatively, D is TRBD2 (6 bases). CDR1 MDHEN and CDR2 SYDVKM come from the germline V gene. CDR3 length: 14 amino acids. Trimming cost V 2 bases and J 5 bases, with 13 bases left between them.

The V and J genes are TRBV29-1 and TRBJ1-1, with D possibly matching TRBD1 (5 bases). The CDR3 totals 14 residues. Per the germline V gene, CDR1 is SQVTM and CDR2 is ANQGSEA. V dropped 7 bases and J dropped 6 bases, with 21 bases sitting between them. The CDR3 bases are TGCAGCGGCCGTACAAGCTGGGGCCGCGCTGAAGCTTTCTTT. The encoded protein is CSGRTSWGRAEAFF.

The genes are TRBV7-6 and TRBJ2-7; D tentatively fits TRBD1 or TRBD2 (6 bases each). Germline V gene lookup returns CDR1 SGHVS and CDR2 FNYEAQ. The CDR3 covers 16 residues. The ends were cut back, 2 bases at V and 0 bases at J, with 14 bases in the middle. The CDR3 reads CASSLNRGASSYEQYF. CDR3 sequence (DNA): TGTGCCAGCAGCTTAAATAGGGGGGCCAGCTCCTACGAGCAGTACTTC. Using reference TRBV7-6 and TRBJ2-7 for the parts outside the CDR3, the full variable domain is GAGVSQSPRYKVTKRGQDVALRCDPISGHVSLYWYRQALGQGPEFLTYFNYEAQQDKSGLPNDRFSAERPEGSISTLTIQRTEQRDSAMYRCASSLNRGASSYEQYFGPGTRLTVT.

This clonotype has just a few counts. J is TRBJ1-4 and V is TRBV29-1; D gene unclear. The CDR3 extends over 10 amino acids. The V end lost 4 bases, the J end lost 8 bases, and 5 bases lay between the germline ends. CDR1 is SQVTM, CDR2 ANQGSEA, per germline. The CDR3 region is CSVVDEKLFF. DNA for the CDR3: TGCAGCGTTGTTGACGAAAAACTGTTTTTT. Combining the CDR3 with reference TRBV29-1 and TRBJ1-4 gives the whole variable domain SAVISQKPSRDICQRGTSLTIQCQVDSQVTMMFWYRQQPGQSLTLIATANQGSEATYESGFVIDKFPISRPNLTFSTLTVSNMSPEDSSIYLCSVVDEKLFFGSGTQLSVL.

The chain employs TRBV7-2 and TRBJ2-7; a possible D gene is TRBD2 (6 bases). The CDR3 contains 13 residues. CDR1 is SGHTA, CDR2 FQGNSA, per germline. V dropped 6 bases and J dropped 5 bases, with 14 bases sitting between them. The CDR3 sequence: CASREGRIHEQYF. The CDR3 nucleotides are TGTGCCAGCAGGGAGGGGCGGATCCACGAGCAGTACTTC.

In DNA form, the CDR3 reads TGTGCCAGCAGCCTCTTCAGGACCGCAGATACGCAGTATTTT. Its protein is CASSLFRTADTQYF. The rearrangement joins TRBV12-3 or TRBV12-4 to TRBJ2-3; D unresolved. Trimming removed 6 bases from V and 4 bases from J, with 14 bases in between. The CDR3 is made up of 14 amino acids.

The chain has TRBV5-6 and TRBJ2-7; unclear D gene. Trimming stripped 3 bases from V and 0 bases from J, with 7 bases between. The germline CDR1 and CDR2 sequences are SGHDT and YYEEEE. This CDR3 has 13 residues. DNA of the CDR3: TGTGCCAGCAGCTCCACGGACTCCTACGAGCAGTACTTC. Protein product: CASSSTDSYEQYF.

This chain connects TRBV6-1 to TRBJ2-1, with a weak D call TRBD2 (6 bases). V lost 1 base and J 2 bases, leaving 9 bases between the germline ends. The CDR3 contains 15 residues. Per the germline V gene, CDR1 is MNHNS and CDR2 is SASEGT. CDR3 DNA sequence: TGTGCCAGCAGTGAAGGGGACTTCACCTACAATGAGCAGTTCTTC. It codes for CASSEGDFTYNEQFF.

The chain's CDR3 is CASAGSGTGPYGYTF. The CDR3 coding sequence is TGTGCCAGCGCTGGGAGCGGGACGGGACCCTATGGCTACACCTTC. J is TRBJ1-2 and V is TRBV27; D might be TRBD1 (5 bases). The CDR3 consists of 15 residues. V was pared by 8 bases and J by 4 bases, with 20 bases between. Germline V lookup: CDR1 MNHEY, CDR2 SMNVEV (reference sequence).

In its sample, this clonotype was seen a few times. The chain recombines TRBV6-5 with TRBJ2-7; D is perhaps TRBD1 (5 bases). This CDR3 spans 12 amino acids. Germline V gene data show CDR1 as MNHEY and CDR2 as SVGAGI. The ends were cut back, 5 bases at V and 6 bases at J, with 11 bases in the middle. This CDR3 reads CASSLNQGEQYF. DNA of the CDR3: TGTGCCAGCAGTCTGAATCAGGGCGAGCAGTACTTC.

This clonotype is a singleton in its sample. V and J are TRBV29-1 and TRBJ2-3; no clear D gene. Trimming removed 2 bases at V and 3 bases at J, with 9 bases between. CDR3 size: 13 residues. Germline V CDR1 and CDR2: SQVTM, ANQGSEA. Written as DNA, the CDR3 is TGCAGCGTTGAAAAAGGTTGGACAGATACGCAGTATTTT. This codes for CSVEKGWTDTQYF.

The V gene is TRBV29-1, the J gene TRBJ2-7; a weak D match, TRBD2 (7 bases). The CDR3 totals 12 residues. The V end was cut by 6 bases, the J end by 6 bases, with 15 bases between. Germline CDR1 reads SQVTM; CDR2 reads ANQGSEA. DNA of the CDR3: TGCAGCGTCCGGTGGGGGGGCTCCGAGCAGTACTTC. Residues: CSVRWGGSEQYF.

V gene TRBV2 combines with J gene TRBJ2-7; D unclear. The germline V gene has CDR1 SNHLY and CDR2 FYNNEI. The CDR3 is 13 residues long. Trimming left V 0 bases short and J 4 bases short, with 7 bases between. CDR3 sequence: CASSEAYKYEQYF. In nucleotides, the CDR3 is TGTGCCAGCAGTGAAGCCTACAAATACGAGCAGTACTTC.

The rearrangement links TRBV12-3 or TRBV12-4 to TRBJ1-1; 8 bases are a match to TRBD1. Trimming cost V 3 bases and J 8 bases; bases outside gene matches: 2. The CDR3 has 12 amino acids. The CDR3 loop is CASSFDRGEAFF. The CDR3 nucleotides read TGTGCCAGCAGTTTCGACAGGGGCGAAGCTTTCTTT.

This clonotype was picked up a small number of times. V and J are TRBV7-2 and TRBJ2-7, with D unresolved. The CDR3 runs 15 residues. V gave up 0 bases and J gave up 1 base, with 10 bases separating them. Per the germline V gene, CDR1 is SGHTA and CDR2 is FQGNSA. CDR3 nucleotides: TGTGCCAGCAGCTTAGCGGATGGTGGGTCCTACGAGCAGTACTTC. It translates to CASSLADGGSYEQYF.

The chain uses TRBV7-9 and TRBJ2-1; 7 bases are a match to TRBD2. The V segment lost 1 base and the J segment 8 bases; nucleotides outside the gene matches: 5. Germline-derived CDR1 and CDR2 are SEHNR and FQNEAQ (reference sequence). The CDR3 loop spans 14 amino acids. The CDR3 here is CASSLGGGGHEQFF. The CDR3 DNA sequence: TGTGCCAGCAGCTTAGGAGGCGGGGGTCATGAGCAGTTCTTC.

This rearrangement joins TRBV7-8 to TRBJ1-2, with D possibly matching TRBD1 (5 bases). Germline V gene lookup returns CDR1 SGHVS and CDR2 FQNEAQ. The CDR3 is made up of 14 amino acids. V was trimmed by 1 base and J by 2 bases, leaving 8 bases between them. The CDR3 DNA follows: TGTGCCAGCAGCTTAGGACAGTTGAACTATGGCTACACCTTC. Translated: CASSLGQLNYGYTF.